This T cell receptor (beta chain) was identified in a study of T cells after yellow fever vaccination. TCRdb redid the calling of the 5' RACE reads with MiXCR, one entry per CDR3 protein. The repertoire consists of 450,000 to 650,000 distinct CDR3 sequences, with approximately 13% occurring once and the leading ten covering over 12%. The CDR3 consists of 18 residues. Germline trimming cut 0 bases from V and 7 bases from J; bases unmatched to any gene: 15. The V gene's germline CDR1 is SGHVS and CDR2 FNYEAQ. The receptor was isolated from a man between 25 and 39 years old who received the YFV17D yellow fever vaccine. The material was PBMCs, obtained on the day of the yellow fever booster vaccination. This rearrangement joins TRBV7-6 to TRBJ2-5; TRBD1 matches at 9 bases. The CDR3 sequence is CASSLAQQGAPLSLTQYF. The CDR3, as DNA: TGTGCCAGCAGCTTAGCGCAACAGGGGGCCCCCCTCTCGCTGACCCAGTACTTC. Together with reference TRBV7-6 and TRBJ2-5, the CDR3 gives the full variable domain: GAGVSQSPRYKVTKRGQDVALRCDPISGHVSLYWYRQALGQGPEFLTYFNYEAQQDKSGLPNDRFSAERPEGSISTLTIQRTEQRDSAMYRCASSLAQQGAPLSLTQYFGPGTRLLVL.